Sequencing of this T cell receptor (beta chain) was carried out in a study of cytomegalovirus exposure and HLA in healthy donors. PCR involved 60 Vbeta and 13 Jbeta primers. Repertoires were generated with immunoSEQ multiplex PCR, while TCRdb's copy carries only in-frame clones and drops some. The repertoire holds tens of thousands of clones, with around 75% as singletons. The germline gives CDR1 PRHDT, CDR2 FYEKMQ (reference sequence). The CDR3 spans 16 residues. Trimming took 5 bases from V and 7 from J; bases not matched to a gene: 10. Sequencing was performed on PBMCs. The chain carries TRBV13 and TRBJ2-1; 11 nucleotides agree with TRBD2. The TCR sequence derives from a man aged 60 to 75 in good health and CMV-seropositive. The CDR3 DNA reads TGTGCCAGCAGCCAAGACCGGCTAGCGGGAGGAAATGAGCAGTTCTTC. Amino acids: CASSQDRLAGGNEQFF.